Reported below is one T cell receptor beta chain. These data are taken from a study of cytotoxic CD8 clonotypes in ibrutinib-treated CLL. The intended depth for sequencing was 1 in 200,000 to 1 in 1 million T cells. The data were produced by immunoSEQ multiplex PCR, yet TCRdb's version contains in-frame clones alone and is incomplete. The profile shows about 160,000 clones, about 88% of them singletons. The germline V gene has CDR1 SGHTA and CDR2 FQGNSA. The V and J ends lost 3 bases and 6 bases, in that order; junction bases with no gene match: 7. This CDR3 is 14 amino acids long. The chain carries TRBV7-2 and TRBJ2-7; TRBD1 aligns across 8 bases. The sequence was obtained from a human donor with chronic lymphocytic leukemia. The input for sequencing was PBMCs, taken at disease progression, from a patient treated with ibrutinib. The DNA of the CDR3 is TGTGCCAGCAGCTTCTCCGGGACAGGAGTCGAGCAGTACTTC. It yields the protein CASSFSGTGVEQYF.